This entry lists 27 T cell receptor beta chains sequenced from one sample in a study of T cell responses to AZD1222 COVID-19 vaccine. Produced via immunoSEQ multiplex PCR; TCRdb's table is partial and in-frame only. The sample yields over 130,000 clones, 85% to 95% seen once. The source material was peripheral blood, sampled 28 days after the second AZD1222 dose. These receptors all come from an adult who received the AZD1222 COVID-19 vaccine.

The chain employs TRBV7-6 and TRBJ2-1, with 10 bases aligning to TRBD2. This CDR3 has 15 amino acids. CDR1 and CDR2 (germline): SGHVS, FNYEAQ. V shed 5 bases and J 7 bases; nucleotides not matched to a gene: 8. CDR3 DNA: TGTGCCAGCAGCCCTGGGCGTAGCGGGAGGAATGAGCAGTTCTTC. Translated: CASSPGRSGRNEQFF.

The V and J genes are TRBV7-8 and TRBJ2-7; 7 bases agree with TRBD2. V gave up 5 bases and J gave up 3 bases; unmatched junction bases: 4. This CDR3 region has 13 residues. Germline CDR1 is SGHVS and CDR2 is FQNEAQ. CDR3 sequence: CASSRPSGYEQYF. The CDR3 region has the DNA TGTGCCAGCAGCCGACCTAGCGGCTACGAGCAGTACTTC.

V usage is TRBV7-8 and J usage is TRBJ2-6, with D possibly TRBD1 on 5 matching bases. CDR1 and CDR2 (germline): SGHVS, FQNEAQ. Trimming left V 6 bases short and J 1 base short, with 10 bases between. The CDR3 extends over 15 amino acids. The CDR3 spells CASRQAVSGANVLTF. Here the CDR3 DNA reads TGTGCCAGCAGACAGGCGGTTTCTGGGGCCAACGTCCTGACTTTC.

This chain links TRBV2 with TRBJ1-1; no definite D call. This CDR3 has 13 amino acids. Germline V gene data show CDR1 as SNHLY and CDR2 as FYNNEI. The germline V and J ends were trimmed by 2 bases and 4 bases, with 8 bases remaining between them. CDR3 bases: TGTGCCAGCAGTGAATTGTTGGGCACTGAAGCTTTCTTT. It codes for CASSELLGTEAFF.

This chain joins TRBV28 and TRBJ1-1; possibly TRBD1 for D (6 bases). The CDR3 has 16 residues. V was cut by 1 base and J by 0 bases, with 12 bases left in between. Germline CDR1 is MDHEN and CDR2 is SYDVKM. The CDR3: CASSLFTGQLNTEAFF. The CDR3 DNA sequence: TGTGCCAGCAGTTTATTTACCGGACAGCTGAACACTGAAGCTTTCTTT.

This rearrangement joins TRBV5-1 to TRBJ2-1; 12 nucleotides line up with TRBD2. V lost 7 bases and J lost 7; bases outside the gene matches: 12. This CDR3 region has 16 residues. Germline V gene sequence: CDR1 SGHRS, CDR2 YFSETQ. The CDR3 bases are TGCGCCAGCGAACTTTCAACTAGCGGGAGGAGGAATGAGCAGTTCTTC. It yields the protein CASELSTSGRRNEQFF. The variable domain in full, with the rest retrieved from reference TRBV5-1 and TRBJ2-1, is KAGVTQTPRYLIKTRGQQVTLSCSPISGHRSVSWYQQTPGQGLQFLFEYFSETQRNKGNFPGRFSGRQFSNSRSEMNVSTLELGDSALYLCASELSTSGRRNEQFFGPGTRLTVL.

This sequence joins TRBV6-2 or TRBV6-3 and TRBJ1-6; no firm D call. Germline V lookup: CDR1 MNHEY, CDR2 SVGEGT. The V and J ends lost 6 bases and 0 bases respectively, with 15 bases between them. The CDR3 has 17 amino acids. The CDR3 protein is CASSSGRKSSYNSPLHF. CDR3 DNA: TGTGCCAGCAGCTCCGGACGGAAAAGCTCCTATAATTCACCCCTCCACTTT.

This clone was seen just once. This rearrangement joins TRBV19 to TRBJ2-7; 9 bases match TRBD2. This CDR3 is 14 amino acids long. Per the germline V gene, CDR1 is LNHDA and CDR2 is SQIVND (reference sequence). V was clipped by 7 bases and J by 4 bases; unmatched bases: 8. Here the CDR3 reads CASKETSGVYEQYF. The CDR3 DNA reads TGTGCCAGTAAAGAGACTAGCGGAGTTTACGAGCAGTACTTC.

The rearrangement links TRBV21-1 to TRBJ1-6. TRBV21-1 is assigned pseudogene status. The CDR3 extends over 16 amino acids. CDR3 in DNA: TGTGCCAGCAGCCCCCGAAGGGCCGACCATAATTCACCCCTCCACTTT. It specifies CASSPRRADHNSPLHF.

This clone was picked up one time. The genes are TRBV19 and TRBJ2-5, with 7 positions matching TRBD1. This CDR3 has 13 amino acids. Germline V gives CDR1 LNHDA, CDR2 SQIVND (reference sequence). The V segment lost 6 bases and the J segment 1 base; nucleotides outside the gene matches: 2. CDR3: CASSGDSQETQYF. The CDR3 DNA reads as TGTGCCAGTAGCGGGGACAGCCAAGAGACCCAGTACTTC. Looking up the rest from reference TRBV19 and TRBJ2-5 gives the full variable domain: DGGITQSPKYLFRKEGQNVTLSCEQNLNHDAMYWYRQDPGQGLRLIYYSQIVNDFQKGDIAEGYSVSREKKESFPLTVTSAQKNPTAFYLCASSGDSQETQYFGPGTRLLVL.

This sequence joins TRBV9 and TRBJ2-7; D possibly uses TRBD1 or TRBD2 (6 bases each). The germline V gene encodes CDR1 SGDLS and CDR2 YYNGEE. V gave up 3 bases and J gave up 1 base, with 11 bases separating them. The CDR3 runs 14 residues. The CDR3 spells CASSGGAVSYEQYF. CDR3 nucleotides: TGTGCCAGCAGCGGGGGGGCAGTTTCCTACGAGCAGTACTTC.

The V gene is TRBV6-5, the J gene TRBJ1-5; maybe TRBD1 (5 bases). This CDR3 has 14 amino acids. With 5 bases removed from V and 3 bases from J, the gap between germline ends came to 11 bases. Germline V gives CDR1 MNHEY, CDR2 SVGAGI. The CDR3 DNA sequence: TGTGCCAGCAGTCCACGACAGACCAATCAGCCCCAGCATTTT. Amino acid sequence: CASSPRQTNQPQHF.

This clone showed up just a few times. This chain uses TRBV6-4 with TRBJ1-5, with D unresolved. The length of the CDR3 is 16 residues. V lost 2 bases and J 4 bases, leaving 15 bases between the germline ends. Germline CDR1 is MRHNA and CDR2 is SNTAGT. The CDR3 DNA reads as TGTGCCAGCAGTGACATGGGTCGGGGTGCGAATCAGCCCCAGCATTTT. This sequence encodes CASSDMGRGANQPQHF.

This chain's CDR3 is CASSLGPPGTGYNEQFF. CDR3 nucleotide sequence: TGTGCCAGCAGCTTAGGCCCTCCCGGGACAGGGTACAATGAGCAGTTCTTC. This chain joins TRBV11-3 and TRBJ2-1, with 9 bases matching TRBD1. The CDR3 has 17 amino acids. Germline values: CDR1 SGHNT, CDR2 YENEEA. After removal of 1 base from V and 4 bases from J, the junction contained 8 bases not matched to a gene.

The chain links TRBV7-2 to TRBJ1-6; TRBD1 is a possible D gene (6 bases). CDR3 length: 18 residues. The V end was cut by 5 bases, the J end by 0 bases, with 17 bases between. Germline V CDR1 and CDR2: SGHTA, FQGNSA. DNA for the CDR3: TGTGCCAGCAGCCCTACCGGGACATTGAGCTCCTATAATTCACCCCTCCACTTT. As protein: CASSPTGTLSSYNSPLHF.

Only one count was recorded for this clone. The rearrangement links TRBV27 to TRBJ2-1, with D hard to call. The CDR3 is 16 amino acids. The V gene lost 0 bases and the J gene lost 9 bases, with 18 bases spanning the gap. Germline-derived CDR1 and CDR2 are MNHEY and SMNVEV (reference sequence). In DNA, the CDR3 is TGTGCCAGCAGTTTATCGGACCCGGGTTTGATTCGTGAGCAGTTCTTC. Protein product: CASSLSDPGLIREQFF.

The chain carries TRBV19 and TRBJ1-5; TRBD1 might be the D (5 bases). This CDR3 spans 14 amino acids. The V end was cut by 3 bases, the J end by 5 bases, with 11 bases between. Germline V lookup: CDR1 LNHDA, CDR2 SQIVND (reference sequence). The CDR3 sequence: CASSIFPRDQPQHF. The CDR3 bases are TGTGCCAGTAGTATCTTCCCCAGGGATCAGCCCCAGCATTTT.

On this clone itself: Other DNA variants within this sample encode the same CDR3. J is TRBJ2-5 and V is TRBV19; D may be TRBD1 (6 bases). The ends were cut back, 5 bases at V and 5 bases at J, with 15 bases in the middle. CDR3 length: 14 amino acids. CDR1 is LNHDA and CDR2 is SQIVND in the germline V gene (reference sequence). The CDR3 sequence is CASSVGQRRETQYF. The CDR3 DNA reads as TGTGCCAGTAGTGTGGGACAACGGAGGGAGACCCAGTACTTC.

CDR3 amino acids: CASSLAGTRIGNEQYF. As DNA, the CDR3 is TGTGCCAGCAGCTTAGCCGGAACTAGGATCGGCAACGAGCAGTACTTC. The gene calls are TRBV7-2 and TRBJ2-7, with D maybe TRBD2 (5 bases). Trimming took 0 bases from V and 5 from J, leaving 17 bases between them. This CDR3 spans 16 amino acids. The germline gives CDR1 SGHTA, CDR2 FQGNSA.

The V and J genes are TRBV15 and TRBJ2-5, with TRBD2 identical over 7 bases. This CDR3 spans 14 amino acids. After removal of 2 bases from V and 5 bases from J, the junction contained 5 bases not matched to a gene. Germline V gives CDR1 LNHNV, CDR2 YYDKDF (reference sequence). CDR3 nucleotides: TGTGCCACCAGCAGAAGGACTAGTGGCGAGACCCAGTACTTC. Its protein product is CATSRRTSGETQYF.

This CDR3 reads CSVAGGGGGYEQYF. DNA of the CDR3: TGCAGCGTTGCAGGAGGGGGCGGTGGCTACGAGCAGTACTTC. The chain uses TRBV29-1 and TRBJ2-7; D may be TRBD1 (7 bases). Germline lookup yields CDR1 SQVTM and CDR2 ANQGSEA. The CDR3 contains 14 residues. Trimming took off 4 bases at V and 3 bases at J, with 16 bases between the two ends.

The rearrangement uses TRBV28 and TRBJ2-7, with unresolved D. Trimming took 3 bases from V and 3 from J, leaving 12 bases between them. Germline loops: CDR1 MDHEN, CDR2 SYDVKM. CDR3 length: 14 residues. CDR3 in DNA: TGTGCCAGCAGTTTCTTGGCTCAGCTCTACGAGCAGTACTTC. Protein sequence: CASSFLAQLYEQYF.

This clone has only a few counts. V and J are TRBV11-2 and TRBJ2-7, with 16 bases identical to TRBD2. The CDR3 totals 15 residues. Germline values: CDR1 SGHAT, CDR2 FQNNGV. The junction had 3 bases not matched to a gene; V was cut back by 3 bases and J by 7 bases. CDR3 loop: CASSFSGLAGGEQYF. The DNA for the CDR3 is TGTGCCAGCAGCTTCTCGGGACTAGCGGGAGGGGAGCAGTACTTC.

The chain couples TRBV4-1 to TRBJ2-3; D unclear. CDR1 MGHRA and CDR2 YSYEKL come from the germline V gene. The CDR3 runs 15 residues. V lost 1 base and J lost 4, with 12 bases in between. The DNA of the CDR3 is TGCGCCAGCAGCCAAGGTTTGCGTGGTTCAGATACGCAGTATTTT. It translates to CASSQGLRGSDTQYF.

This chain links TRBV4-1 with TRBJ1-2, with TRBD1 matching 7 bases. The V and J ends lost 3 bases and 5 bases, in that order; junction bases with no gene match: 9. Germline CDR1 MGHRA, CDR2 YSYEKL. The CDR3 has 15 residues. CDR3 nucleotide sequence: TGCGCCAGCAGCCAGGAGGGACAGTCCGATTATGGCTACACCTTC. Translation gives CASSQEGQSDYGYTF.

Turning to this clone: Here the CDR3 omits its conserved ending phenylalanine or tryptophan, so a read error is the likely source. The limits of the CDR3 on the DNA are not certain, so only TCRdb's listed CDR3 is given. The J gene is TRBJ2-7, the V gene TRBV28; TRBD2, the D gene given by the table, was not confirmed from the DNA. The CDR3 has 12 amino acids, counting both end residues. CDR1 is MDHEN, CDR2 SYDVKM, per germline. The CDR3 is CASSATSGQAVI.

The V and J genes are TRBV30 and TRBJ1-2; tentatively, D is TRBD1 (5 bases). The CDR3 totals 12 residues. V shed 3 bases and J shed 5 bases, with 10 bases lying between them. CDR1 is GTSNPN, CDR2 SVGIG, per germline (reference sequence). The CDR3 sequence is CAWSLRQYGYTF. The CDR3 nucleotides read TGTGCCTGGAGCCTCAGACAGTATGGCTACACCTTC.